Below are 26 T cell receptor beta chains sequenced from a single sample in a study of blood T cell repertoires in COVID-19. TCRdb keeps only in-frame clones here, not all; method: immunoSEQ multiplex PCR. The sample yields about 380,000 clones, 88% seen once. Material for sequencing was PBMCs or T cells enriched from blood (not recorded which). The receptors were sampled from a young woman who had recovered from COVID-19.

This chain joins TRBV3-1 (or the pseudogene TRBV3-2) and TRBJ1-4; D is undetermined. With 3 bases removed from V and 0 bases from J, the gap between germline ends came to 5 bases. This CDR3 has 14 residues. Germline lookup yields CDR1 LGHDT and CDR2 YNNKEL (reference sequence). DNA of the CDR3: TGTGCCAGCAGCCAGGGCTCAACTAATGAAAAACTGTTTTTT. It codes for CASSQGSTNEKLFF.

Note on this clone: Other DNA sequences within the sample encode an identical CDR3. The chain has TRBV29-1 and TRBJ1-5; possible D gene TRBD1, 6 bases. CDR1 is SQVTM, CDR2 ANQGSEA, per germline. The CDR3 runs to 13 residues. V gave up 4 bases and J gave up 6 bases, with 13 bases separating them. CDR3 sequence: CSVVSGGGQPQHF. The CDR3 DNA reads as TGCAGCGTTGTGTCTGGGGGCGGTCAGCCCCAGCATTTT.

The chain employs TRBV9 and TRBJ2-1, with TRBD1 matching over 7 bases. CDR3 length: 15 amino acids. From germline, CDR1 is SGDLS and CDR2 YYNGEE. V shed 0 bases, J shed 7 bases, and the junction held 7 bases outside the gene matches. CDR3 DNA sequence: TGTGCCAGCAGCGTAGAGGGGGCCTATCAGAATGAGCAGTTCTTC. It specifies CASSVEGAYQNEQFF.

The chain recombines TRBV15 with TRBJ1-2, with D hard to call. Germline lookup yields CDR1 LNHNV and CDR2 YYDKDF (reference sequence). The CDR3 runs 13 residues. V shed 5 bases and J shed 6 bases, with 13 bases lying between them. CDR3 protein: CATSSFPRDGYTF. The CDR3 DNA reads TGTGCCACCAGCTCCTTCCCACGGGATGGCTACACCTTC.

This clone has only one observation. The chain combines TRBV2 with TRBJ2-5; D remains unclear. Germline V gene sequence: CDR1 SNHLY, CDR2 FYNNEI. Trimming left V 7 bases short and J 1 base short, with 7 bases between. The CDR3 length is 12 residues. The CDR3 coding sequence is TGTGCCAGCACTCCCCCCCAAGAGACCCAGTACTTC. The encoded protein is CASTPPQETQYF.

The chain has TRBV28 and TRBJ2-5, with 12 positions matching TRBD2. In germline, CDR1 is MDHEN, CDR2 SYDVKM. V shed 6 bases, J shed 1 base, and the junction held 12 bases outside the gene matches. The CDR3 spans 18 residues. CDR3 in DNA: TGTGCCAGCAGACTGGAAACGAGACTAGCGGGGGCCCAAGAGACCCAGTACTTC. As protein: CASRLETRLAGAQETQYF.

CDR3 DNA sequence: TGTGCCAGCAGCTTAGCGCACGGCTACGAGCAGTACTTC. It codes for CASSLAHGYEQYF. The V and J genes are TRBV7-9 and TRBJ2-7; unclear D gene. This CDR3 spans 13 amino acids. Deletions cut 0 bases from V and 3 bases from J, with 6 bases between. The germline gives CDR1 SEHNR, CDR2 FQNEAQ (reference sequence).

This clone appeared a single time. The chain uses TRBV2 and TRBJ1-5; D uncertain. Germline-derived CDR1 and CDR2 are SNHLY and FYNNEI. The V gene lost 11 bases and the J gene lost 9 bases, with 8 bases spanning the gap. This CDR3 has 9 amino acids. The chain's CDR3 is CAVGPPQHF. The CDR3 DNA reads as TGTGCCGTGGGCCCGCCCCAGCATTTT.

The J gene is TRBJ1-5, the V gene TRBV2; no firm D call. Trimming cost V 3 bases and J 6 bases, with 3 bases left between them. There are 11 residues in the CDR3. Germline V gene lookup returns CDR1 SNHLY and CDR2 FYNNEI. The CDR3 bases are TGTGCCAGCAGTGAGAGTCAGCCCCAGCATTTT. Translation: CASSESQPQHF.

The chain employs TRBV7-9 and TRBJ1-5, with TRBD1 as a possible D gene (5 bases). The CDR3 runs 15 residues. CDR1 SEHNR and CDR2 FQNEAQ come from the germline V gene (reference sequence). V was trimmed by 5 bases and J by 5 bases, leaving 16 bases between them. The CDR3 reads CASSDQGALDQPQHF. CDR3 sequence (DNA): TGTGCCAGCAGCGACCAGGGTGCTCTCGATCAGCCCCAGCATTTT.

This clone occurred once. V is TRBV5-1 and J is TRBJ2-5, with 11 bases fitting TRBD2. The germline gives CDR1 SGHRS, CDR2 YFSETQ. The length of the CDR3 is 15 residues. V was clipped by 4 bases and J by 1 base; unmatched bases: 3. CDR3 bases: TGCGCCAGCAGCCCCGGACTAGCGGGCCAAGAGACCCAGTACTTC. Its translation is CASSPGLAGQETQYF. The variable domain in full, completed from reference TRBV5-1 and TRBJ2-5, reads KAGVTQTPRYLIKTRGQQVTLSCSPISGHRSVSWYQQTPGQGLQFLFEYFSETQRNKGNFPGRFSGRQFSNSRSEMNVSTLELGDSALYLCASSPGLAGQETQYFGPGTRLLVL.

The V call is TRBV19, the J call TRBJ2-3; TRBD1 matches 7 bases. The CDR3 runs 15 residues. CDR1 and CDR2 from the germline V gene are LNHDA and SQIVND (reference sequence). The trim removed 4 bases at V and 0 bases at J, leaving 4 bases unmatched. The chain's CDR3 is CASSKTGVSTDTQYF. For the CDR3, the DNA is TGTGCCAGTAGTAAAACAGGGGTGAGCACAGATACGCAGTATTTT.

This rearrangement joins TRBV4-1 to TRBJ2-7, with D hard to call. Germline loops: CDR1 MGHRA, CDR2 YSYEKL. The CDR3 has 13 amino acids. Deletions cut 0 bases from V and 4 bases from J, with 7 bases between. In nucleotides, the CDR3 is TGCGCCAGCAGCCAAGATCCCGAGTACGAGCAGTACTTC. Translating gives CASSQDPEYEQYF.

The chain couples TRBV7-6 to TRBJ2-7; D might be TRBD2 (5 bases). The CDR3 runs 13 residues. Germline assignment: CDR1 SGHVS and CDR2 FNYEAQ. V was pared by 4 bases and J by 5 bases, with 12 bases between. The chain's CDR3 is CASSSGIWDEQYF. The CDR3 region has the DNA TGTGCCAGCAGCTCGGGGATTTGGGACGAGCAGTACTTC.

CDR3 amino acids: CASSLTSGKETQYF. As DNA, the CDR3 is TGCGCCAGCAGCTTGACTAGCGGTAAAGAGACCCAGTACTTC. This chain joins TRBV5-1 and TRBJ2-5; 8 nucleotides agree with TRBD2. With V trimmed by 1 base and J by 3 bases, 2 bases remained unmatched. CDR3 length equals 14 residues. The germline CDR1 and CDR2 sequences are SGHRS and YFSETQ.

The chain is built from TRBV5-4 and TRBJ1-2; D possibly corresponds to TRBD1 (5 bases). Trimming shortened V by 4 bases and J by 7 bases, and 11 bases separated the two germline ends. This CDR3 is built from 12 residues. Germline V lookup: CDR1 SGHNT, CDR2 YYREEE (reference sequence). This chain's CDR3 is CASSIQGFGYTF. CDR3 nucleotide sequence: TGTGCCAGCAGCATTCAGGGTTTTGGCTACACCTTC.

The V and J genes are TRBV12-3 or TRBV12-4 and TRBJ1-2; D is perhaps TRBD1 (6 bases). CDR3 size: 11 residues. V lost 6 bases, J lost 8 bases, and 10 bases lay in between. This CDR3 is CASRGGGGYTF. CDR3 sequence (DNA): TGTGCCAGCAGAGGCGGGGGCGGCTACACCTTC.

The chain joins TRBV4-3 to TRBJ2-7, with 8 positions matching TRBD1. Trimming at V came to 1 base and at J to 4 bases, leaving 3 bases not matched to a gene. Germline lookup yields CDR1 LGHNA and CDR2 YSLEER. This CDR3 is 14 amino acids long. The CDR3 DNA sequence: TGCGCCAGCAGCCAAGCAGGGGGCACTTACGAGCAGTACTTC. This translates into CASSQAGGTYEQYF.

The rearrangement uses TRBV15 and TRBJ1-6, with D hard to call. The CDR3 is 12 residues long. CDR1 is LNHNV and CDR2 is YYDKDF in the germline V gene (reference sequence). The ends were cut back, 5 bases at V and 7 bases at J, with 6 bases in the middle. Here the CDR3 reads CATSPENSPLHF. For the CDR3, the DNA is TGTGCCACCAGCCCAGAAAATTCACCCCTCCACTTT.

This chain uses TRBV19 with TRBJ2-1; 9 bases line up with TRBD2. Trimming at V came to 5 bases and at J to 8 bases, leaving 10 bases not matched to a gene. This CDR3 is built from 15 residues. Germline CDR1 is LNHDA and CDR2 is SQIVND (reference sequence). The CDR3 DNA reads TGTGCCAGTAGTCGGGTAGCGGGGGAACAACATGAGCAGTTCTTC. Residues: CASSRVAGEQHEQFF.

In DNA, the CDR3 is TGTGCCATCGGTGCAGGGTGGGACTCTGGAAACACCATATATTTT. Protein sequence: CAIGAGWDSGNTIYF. The chain combines TRBV10-3 with TRBJ1-3, with D maybe TRBD1 (5 bases). The V end lost 8 bases, the J end lost 0 bases, and 14 bases lay between the germline ends. Germline V gene data show CDR1 as ENHRY and CDR2 as SYGVKD. This CDR3 contains 15 residues.

The chain uses TRBV9 and TRBJ1-2; D remains unclear. This CDR3 region has 15 residues. V was cut by 0 bases and J by 1 base, with 10 bases left in between. CDR1 and CDR2 from the germline V gene are SGDLS and YYNGEE. The CDR3 nucleotides are TGTGCCAGCAGCGTAGGGCATACCCGTAACTATGGCTACACCTTC. This translates into CASSVGHTRNYGYTF. The full variable domain, in which reference TRBV9 and TRBJ1-2 provide the parts outside the CDR3, is DSGVTQTPKHLITATGQRVTLRCSPRSGDLSVYWYQQSLDQGLQFLIQYYNGEERAKGNILERFSAQQFPDLHSELNLSSLELGDSALYFCASSVGHTRNYGYTFGSGTRLTVV.

This chain connects TRBV7-2 to TRBJ2-2, with 8 nucleotides matching TRBD1. The J segment lost 6 bases and the V segment lost 3 bases, leaving 3 bases of the junction unmatched. Germline V gives CDR1 SGHTA, CDR2 FQGNSA. The length of the CDR3 is 14 residues. In nucleotides, the CDR3 is TGTGCCAGCAGCTTGGGGACAGGAGCCGGGGAGCTGTTTTTT. This encodes CASSLGTGAGELFF.

The chain has TRBV7-9 and TRBJ1-1; the match to TRBD1 covers 7 bases. V shed 6 bases, J shed 0 bases, and the junction held 13 bases outside the gene matches. Germline V gene data show CDR1 as SEHNR and CDR2 as FQNEAQ (reference sequence). This CDR3 comprises 17 residues. CDR3 in amino acids: CASRRIRTGDLNTEAFF. The CDR3 DNA reads TGTGCCAGCAGGCGAATCCGGACAGGCGATCTGAACACTGAAGCTTTCTTT.

The chain has TRBV14 and TRBJ2-1; 7 bases line up with TRBD2. Trimming took 0 bases from V and 8 from J; bases not matched to a gene: 7. Germline CDR1 reads SGHDN; CDR2 reads FVKESK. The CDR3 contains 15 residues. For the CDR3, the DNA is TGTGCCAGCAGCCAAGATCGGGGGGTATCCTATGAGCAGTTCTTC. It is translated as CASSQDRGVSYEQFF.

CDR3 coding DNA: TGTGCCAGCAGCCGCATGGGACAGCAGAACACTGAAGCTTTCTTT. Translation: CASSRMGQQNTEAFF. This chain links TRBV7-9 with TRBJ1-1, with 7 nucleotides matching TRBD1. Germline CDR1 reads SEHNR; CDR2 reads FQNEAQ (reference sequence). J gave up 1 base and V 5 bases, and 7 bases lay outside the gene matches. The CDR3 runs 15 residues.